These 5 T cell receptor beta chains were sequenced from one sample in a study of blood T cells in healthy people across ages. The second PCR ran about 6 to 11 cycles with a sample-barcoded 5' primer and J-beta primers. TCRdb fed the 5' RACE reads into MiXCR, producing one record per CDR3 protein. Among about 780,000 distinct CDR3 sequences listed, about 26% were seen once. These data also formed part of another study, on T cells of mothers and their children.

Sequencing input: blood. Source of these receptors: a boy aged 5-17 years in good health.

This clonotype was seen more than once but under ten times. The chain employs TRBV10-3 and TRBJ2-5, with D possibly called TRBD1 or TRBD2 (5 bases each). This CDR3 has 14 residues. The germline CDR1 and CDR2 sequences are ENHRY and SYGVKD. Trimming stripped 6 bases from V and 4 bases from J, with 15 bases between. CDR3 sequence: CAIRPGRGTETQYF. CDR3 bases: TGTGCCATCAGACCGGGACGGGGAACAGAGACCCAGTACTTC.

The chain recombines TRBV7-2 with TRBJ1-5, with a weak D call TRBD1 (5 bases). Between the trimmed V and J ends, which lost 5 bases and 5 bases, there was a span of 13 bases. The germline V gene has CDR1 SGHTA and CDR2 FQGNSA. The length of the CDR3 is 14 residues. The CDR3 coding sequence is TGTGCCAGCAGCCAATCAGGGAGCTATCAGCCCCAGCATTTT. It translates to CASSQSGSYQPQHF. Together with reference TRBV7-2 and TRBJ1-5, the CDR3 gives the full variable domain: GAGVSQSPSNKVTEKGKDVELRCDPISGHTALYWYRQSLGQGLEFLIYFQGNSAPDKSGLPSDRFSAERTGGSVSTLTIQRTQQEDSAVYLCASSQSGSYQPQHFGDGTRLSIL.

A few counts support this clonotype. In DNA form, the CDR3 reads TGTGCCAGCAGTTACGACTCTGGGGCCAACGTCCTGACTTTC. Encoded protein: CASSYDSGANVLTF. The rearrangement joins TRBV6-5 to TRBJ2-6; no definite D call. The CDR3 is made up of 14 amino acids. The V and J ends lost 2 bases and 0 bases respectively, with 2 bases between them. CDR1 MNHEY and CDR2 SVGAGI come from the germline V gene.

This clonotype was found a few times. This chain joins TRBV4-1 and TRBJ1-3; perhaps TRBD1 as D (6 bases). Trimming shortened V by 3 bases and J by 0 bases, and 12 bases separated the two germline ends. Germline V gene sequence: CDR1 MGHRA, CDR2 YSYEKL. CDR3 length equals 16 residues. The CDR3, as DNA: TGCGCCAGCAGCCAGGTAGGACAGAACTCTGGAAACACCATATATTTT. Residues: CASSQVGQNSGNTIYF.

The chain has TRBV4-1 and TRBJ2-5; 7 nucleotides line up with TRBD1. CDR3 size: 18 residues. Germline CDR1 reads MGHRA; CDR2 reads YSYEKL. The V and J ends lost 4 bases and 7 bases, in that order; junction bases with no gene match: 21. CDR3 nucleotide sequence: TGCGCCAGCAGCCCCTACTTTTCCGGGACAGCTTTTGAGGGGACCCAGTACTTC. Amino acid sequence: CASSPYFSGTAFEGTQYF.